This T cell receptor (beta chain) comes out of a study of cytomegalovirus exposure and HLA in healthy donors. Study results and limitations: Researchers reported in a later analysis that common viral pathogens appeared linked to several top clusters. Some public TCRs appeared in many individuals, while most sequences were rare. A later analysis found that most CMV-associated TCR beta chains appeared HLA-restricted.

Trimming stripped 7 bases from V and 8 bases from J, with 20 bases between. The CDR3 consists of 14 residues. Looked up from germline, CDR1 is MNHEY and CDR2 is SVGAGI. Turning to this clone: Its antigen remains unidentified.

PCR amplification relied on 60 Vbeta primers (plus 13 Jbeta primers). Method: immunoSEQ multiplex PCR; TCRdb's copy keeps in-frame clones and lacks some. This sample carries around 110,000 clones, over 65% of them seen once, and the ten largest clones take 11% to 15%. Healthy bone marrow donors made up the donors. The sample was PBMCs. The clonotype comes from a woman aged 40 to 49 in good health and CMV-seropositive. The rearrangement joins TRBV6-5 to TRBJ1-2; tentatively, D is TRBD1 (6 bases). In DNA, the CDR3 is TGTGCCAGCAATCAATGGGGACACGAAACCGGCTACACCTTC. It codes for CASNQWGHETGYTF.